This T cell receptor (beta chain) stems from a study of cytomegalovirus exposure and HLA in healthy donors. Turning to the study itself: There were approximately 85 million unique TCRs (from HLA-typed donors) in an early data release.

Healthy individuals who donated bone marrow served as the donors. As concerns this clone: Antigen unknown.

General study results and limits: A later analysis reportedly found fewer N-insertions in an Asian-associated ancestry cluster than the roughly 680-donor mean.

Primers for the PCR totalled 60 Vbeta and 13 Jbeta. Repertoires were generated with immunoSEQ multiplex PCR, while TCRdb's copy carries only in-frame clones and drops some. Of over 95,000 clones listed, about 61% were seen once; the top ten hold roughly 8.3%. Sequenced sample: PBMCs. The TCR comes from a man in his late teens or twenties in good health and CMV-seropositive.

The CDR3, as DNA: TGTGCCAGCAGCGTAGCGGCGGCGAGCTCCTATAATTCACCCCTCCACTTT. Protein sequence: CASSVAAASSYNSPLHF. V and J are TRBV9 and TRBJ1-6; D gene uncertain. The CDR3 is 17 amino acids. V was shortened by 0 bases and J by 0 bases, with 10 bases between the two germline ends. Germline assignment: CDR1 SGDLS and CDR2 YYNGEE.